This entry concerns a single T cell receptor beta chain. Its antigen is as yet unknown. The data stem from a study of OX40 agonist ivuxolimab in advanced cancers. Study summary: Subjects had a mean age of roughly 60 years, with a range of 23 to 79; around 83% were male.

Only in-frame clones appear in the TCRdb table, and some are missing; sequencing was by immunoSEQ multiplex PCR. Of 60,000 to 65,000 clones listed, roughly 90% are singletons. Findings and limits, study-wide: Averaging showed that CD8+ T cells had more expanded clones than CD4+ did.

This clonotype was obtained from an adult with an advanced solid tumor such as melanoma, head and neck, liver or kidney cancer. Sequencing was performed on CD4+ or CD8+ T cells sorted from blood, taken in a trial of the OX40 agonist ivuxolimab.

This CDR3 is CASSTGRNQPQHF. In DNA form, the CDR3 reads TGCGCCAGCAGCACGGGGAGAAATCAGCCCCAGCATTTT. This rearrangement joins TRBV10-1 to TRBJ1-5, with D unresolved. The CDR3 has 13 residues. The V gene's germline CDR1 is WNHNN and CDR2 SYGVQD (reference sequence). V lost 6 bases, J lost 4 bases, and 10 bases lay in between.